Described below is a single T cell receptor beta chain sequence and its context. What it binds is not known. V was clipped by 9 bases and J by 5 bases, with 14 bases between them. There are 12 residues in the CDR3. CDR1 is MNHEY and CDR2 is SVGAGI in the germline V gene. Terminally differentiated effector memory CD45RA+ cells were excluded from the naive CD8 cells, which were CD45RO-negative and positively selected for CCR7. The source of the sample is a study of shared clonotypes between healthy human individuals. Study conclusions and caveats: Naive subsets tended to show greater estimated richness than memory subsets.

Evenly divided among several immunoSEQ plates was the genomic DNA of each subset. Profiling relied on immunoSEQ multiplex PCR, and the TCRdb table lists in-frame clones only, not all of them. The table lists some 2.1 million clones, roughly 95% of them singletons. The sequence came from a man between 18 and 29 years old in good health. The V gene is TRBV6-5, the J gene TRBJ2-7, with TRBD1 as a possible D gene (5 bases). Sequencing was done on a sample of naive CD8+ T cells sorted from blood. The CDR3 sequence is CASSDQGDEQYF. In DNA form, the CDR3 reads TGTGCCAGTTCCGACCAGGGCGACGAGCAGTACTTC.